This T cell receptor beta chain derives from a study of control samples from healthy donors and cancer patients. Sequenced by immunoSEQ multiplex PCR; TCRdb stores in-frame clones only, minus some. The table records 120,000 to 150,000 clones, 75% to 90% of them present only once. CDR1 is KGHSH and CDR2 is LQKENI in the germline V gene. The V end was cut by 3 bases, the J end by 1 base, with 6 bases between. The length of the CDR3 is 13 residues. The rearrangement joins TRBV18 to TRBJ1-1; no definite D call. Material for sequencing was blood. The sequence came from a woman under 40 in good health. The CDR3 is CASSPSPNTEAFF. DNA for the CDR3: TGTGCCAGCTCACCGAGCCCGAACACTGAAGCTTTCTTT.